This T cell receptor beta chain was captured in a study of blood T cell repertoires in COVID-19. The overall study: Spain, Italy and the United States supplied samples that represented acute and convalescent COVID-19. Sample material is recorded as cDNA or gDNA derived from T cells, B-cell-depleted T cells, or PBMCs.

In the original processing: Estimation of nucleated cell counts relied on the amplification of reference gene primers. Using immunoSEQ multiplex PCR, the repertoire was profiled, and TCRdb retains in-frame clones only, with some absent. V and J calls and clone size come straight from that table; D and trimming were deduced from the DNA. The sample shows over 110,000 clones, roughly three quarters of them seen only once. The CDR3 loop spans 13 amino acids. Germline CDR1 is GTSNPN and CDR2 is SVGIG (reference sequence). The V gene lost 4 bases and the J gene lost 1 base, with 9 bases spanning the gap. The chain carries TRBV30 and TRBJ2-3; D is perhaps TRBD1 (5 bases). The receptor comes from a woman in her sixties with acute or convalescent COVID-19. Input material: peripheral blood. CDR3 in DNA: TGTGCCTGGACCACACAGGGCACAGATACGCAGTATTTT. Encoded protein: CAWTTQGTDTQYF.